Listed below are T cell receptor beta chains from one sample, sequenced in a study of blood T cell repertoires in COVID-19. Repertoires were generated with immunoSEQ multiplex PCR, while TCRdb's copy carries only in-frame clones and drops some. This table has nearly 350,000 clones, roughly 87% appearing once. The sequencing input was PBMCs or T cells enriched from blood (not recorded which). These receptors all come from a woman in her twenties or thirties who had recovered from COVID-19. Both conserved end residues are trimmed from each CDR3. Fields, in order: clone size, CDR3 length, V gene, J gene, CDR3 protein. Size values are once, few and many counts, or a class for expanded clones, and some rows have none.

clone_size: few
cdr3_length: 15
v_call: TRBV27
j_call: TRBJ2-5
cdr3_aa: ASSPLLDRGVEETQY

clone_size: -
cdr3_length: 13
v_call: TRBV28
j_call: TRBJ1-1
cdr3_aa: ASSRGGQRNTEAF

clone_size: -
cdr3_length: 9
v_call: TRBV28
j_call: TRBJ1-2
cdr3_aa: ASSSRYGYT

clone_size: -
cdr3_length: 15
v_call: TRBV7-2
j_call: TRBJ2-7
cdr3_aa: ASSLMVLTGSSYEQY

clone_size: -
cdr3_length: 12
v_call: TRBV7-9
j_call: TRBJ1-4
cdr3_aa: ASSMAQVNEKLF

clone_size: once
cdr3_length: 15
v_call: TRBV27
j_call: TRBJ2-5
cdr3_aa: ASSSARASGASETQY

clone_size: once
cdr3_length: 13
v_call: TRBV7-8
j_call: TRBJ1-1
cdr3_aa: ASSYRALANTEAF

clone_size: -
cdr3_length: 14
v_call: TRBV28
j_call: TRBJ1-6
cdr3_aa: ASSLSLTGSNSPLH

clone_size: -
cdr3_length: 13
v_call: TRBV9
j_call: TRBJ1-6
cdr3_aa: ASSVEGGSNSPLH

clone_size: -
cdr3_length: 17
v_call: TRBV2
j_call: TRBJ2-6
cdr3_aa: ASSGPPGQGAAGANVLT

clone_size: -
cdr3_length: 10
v_call: TRBV29-1
j_call: TRBJ1-2
cdr3_aa: SVLTGGHGYT

clone_size: -
cdr3_length: 13
v_call: TRBV20-1
j_call: TRBJ2-5
cdr3_aa: SASSMDRNQETQY

clone_size: -
cdr3_length: 14
v_call: TRBV15
j_call: TRBJ2-7
cdr3_aa: ATSRATGTGVNEQY

clone_size: -
cdr3_length: 14
v_call: TRBV5-6
j_call: TRBJ1-1
cdr3_aa: ASSPRPGQALKEAF

clone_size: -
cdr3_length: 12
v_call: TRBV28
j_call: TRBJ1-2
cdr3_aa: ASSLPQGAGGYT

clone_size: -
cdr3_length: 12
v_call: TRBV28
j_call: TRBJ2-7
cdr3_aa: ASCRTGGLSEQY

clone_size: -
cdr3_length: 14
v_call: TRBV18
j_call: TRBJ2-3
cdr3_aa: ASSPRTSGSTDTQY

clone_size: -
cdr3_length: 16
v_call: TRBV28
j_call: TRBJ2-3
cdr3_aa: ASSFFAGGARGTDTQY

clone_size: -
cdr3_length: 10
v_call: TRBV19
j_call: TRBJ1-5
cdr3_aa: ASGQGSQPQH

clone_size: -
cdr3_length: 13
v_call: TRBV5-4
j_call: TRBJ1-6
cdr3_aa: ASRRQGLWNSPLH

clone_size: -
cdr3_length: 16
v_call: TRBV28
j_call: TRBJ2-5
cdr3_aa: ATTRDRGWTQYQETQY

clone_size: -
cdr3_length: 12
v_call: TRBV6-2/TRBV6-3
j_call: TRBJ1-5
cdr3_aa: ASSYRTGGQPQH

clone_size: -
cdr3_length: 11
v_call: TRBV2
j_call: TRBJ1-2
cdr3_aa: ASRLGSAYGYT

clone_size: once
cdr3_length: 14
v_call: TRBV6-4
j_call: TRBJ2-3
cdr3_aa: ASSDSAGGGRDTQY

clone_size: -
cdr3_length: 16
v_call: TRBV7-2
j_call: TRBJ2-7
cdr3_aa: ASSTRGGLGTGTYEQY

clone_size: -
cdr3_length: 12
v_call: TRBV19
j_call: TRBJ2-2
cdr3_aa: ASSIVPSAGELF

clone_size: -
cdr3_length: 13
v_call: TRBV5-1
j_call: TRBJ1-4
cdr3_aa: ASSPSGGTNEKLF

clone_size: -
cdr3_length: 16
v_call: TRBV2
j_call: TRBJ2-7
cdr3_aa: ASRSLRGQRGGIYEQY

clone_size: -
cdr3_length: 13
v_call: TRBV13
j_call: TRBJ1-2
cdr3_aa: ASSLGLRTGGGYT

clone_size: -
cdr3_length: 17
v_call: TRBV19
j_call: TRBJ1-2
cdr3_aa: ASSIDPGVDVGYNYGYT

clone_size: -
cdr3_length: 10
v_call: TRBV19
j_call: TRBJ1-2
cdr3_aa: ASSSDRFGYT

clone_size: -
cdr3_length: 14
v_call: TRBV7-6
j_call: TRBJ2-1
cdr3_aa: ASSLEAGGSYNEQF

clone_size: once
cdr3_length: 13
v_call: TRBV5-5
j_call: TRBJ2-5
cdr3_aa: ASSASLAGEETQY

clone_size: -
cdr3_length: 12
v_call: TRBV15
j_call: TRBJ1-2
cdr3_aa: ATSRGTGDYGYT

clone_size: few
cdr3_length: 15
v_call: TRBV5-6
j_call: TRBJ2-1
cdr3_aa: ASSLPGRGRFPNEQF

clone_size: -
cdr3_length: 13
v_call: TRBV29-1
j_call: TRBJ2-3
cdr3_aa: SVDRRADIGDTQY

clone_size: -
cdr3_length: 14
v_call: TRBV5-1
j_call: TRBJ1-2
cdr3_aa: ASSGPGAGQGKGYT

clone_size: -
cdr3_length: 13
v_call: TRBV28
j_call: TRBJ1-1
cdr3_aa: ASSFRTGAATEAF

clone_size: -
cdr3_length: 13
v_call: TRBV11-3
j_call: TRBJ2-3
cdr3_aa: ASSLDAGQTDTQY

clone_size: -
cdr3_length: 13
v_call: TRBV7-2
j_call: TRBJ1-1
cdr3_aa: ASSLGRFMNTEAF